The rows below give T cell receptor beta chains drawn from one sample of a study of T cell responses to AZD1222 COVID-19 vaccine. The assay was immunoSEQ multiplex PCR, and TCRdb's table has in-frame clones only and misses some. The table has about 150,000 clones, around 90% seen once. The specimen was peripheral blood, collected 28 days after the second AZD1222 dose. Receptors were obtained from an adult who received the AZD1222 COVID-19 vaccine. The CDR3 runs from the conserved cysteine through the conserved F or W. A D gene is named only where the DNA matches it firmly. For some rows the clone size is stated as once, few or many, or as a class when expanded; others skip it.

J gene: TRBJ2-7
D gene: .
clone size: few
V gene: TRBV7-9
CDR3 protein: CASSSNYEQYF
CDR3 DNA: TGTGCCAGCAGCTCCAACTACGAGCAGTACTTC

J gene: TRBJ2-1
D gene: .
clone size: .
V gene: TRBV6-6
CDR3 protein: CASSIHPGSEQFF
CDR3 DNA: TGTGCCAGCAGTATCCACCCCGGATCTGAGCAGTTCTTC

J gene: TRBJ2-3
D gene: .
clone size: .
V gene: TRBV5-1
CDR3 protein: CASSLGALAPADTQYF
CDR3 DNA: TGCGCCAGCAGCTTGGGGGCCCTTGCCCCGGCAGATACGCAGTATTTT

J gene: TRBJ2-7
D gene: TRBD2
clone size: .
V gene: TRBV27
CDR3 protein: CASSFASGIFAYEQYF
CDR3 DNA: TGTGCCAGCAGTTTCGCTAGCGGGATATTCGCCTACGAGCAGTACTTC

J gene: TRBJ2-7
D gene: .
clone size: .
V gene: TRBV10-3
CDR3 protein: CAISESLGGDEQYF
CDR3 DNA: TGTGCCATCAGTGAGTCCCTAGGGGGAGACGAGCAGTACTTC

J gene: TRBJ1-2
D gene: TRBD1
clone size: once
V gene: TRBV4-2
CDR3 protein: CASSQGGVGQGNGYTF
CDR3 DNA: TGTGCCAGCAGCCAAGGTGGGGTCGGACAGGGGAATGGCTACACCTTC

J gene: TRBJ1-2
D gene: TRBD1
clone size: .
V gene: TRBV30
CDR3 protein: CAWTTGQGTPGYTF
CDR3 DNA: TGTGCCTGGACTACGGGACAGGGGACCCCTGGCTACACCTTC

J gene: TRBJ2-1
D gene: .
clone size: .
V gene: TRBV24-1
CDR3 protein: CATSDLPPSTASSYNEQFF
CDR3 DNA: TGTGCCACCAGTGATTTGCCACCCAGCACGGCGAGCTCCTACAATGAGCAGTTCTTC

J gene: TRBJ2-1
D gene: .
clone size: .
V gene: TRBV29-1
CDR3 protein: CTAQGGWDNEQFF
CDR3 DNA: TGCACTGCACAGGGCGGGTGGGACAATGAGCAGTTCTTC

J gene: TRBJ2-5
D gene: TRBD1
clone size: once
V gene: TRBV7-9
CDR3 protein: CASSLGQGMETQYF
CDR3 DNA: TGTGCCAGCAGCTTAGGACAGGGCATGGAGACCCAGTACTTC

J gene: TRBJ1-1
D gene: .
clone size: .
V gene: TRBV4-1
CDR3 protein: CASSQDGGNTEAFF
CDR3 DNA: TGCGCCAGCAGCCAAGATGGAGGGAACACTGAAGCTTTCTTT

J gene: TRBJ2-1
D gene: .
clone size: .
V gene: TRBV27
CDR3 protein: CASSPTYQSSYNEQFF
CDR3 DNA: TGTGCCAGCAGTCCCACGTACCAGAGCTCCTACAATGAGCAGTTCTTC

J gene: TRBJ2-5
D gene: .
clone size: .
V gene: TRBV3-1/TRBV3-2
CDR3 protein: CASSQGRGLRQETQYF
CDR3 DNA: TGTGCCAGCAGCCAAGGGCGAGGACTGCGTCAAGAGACCCAGTACTTC

J gene: TRBJ1-6
D gene: .
clone size: .
V gene: TRBV2
CDR3 protein: CASSVEVTYNSPLHF
CDR3 DNA: TGTGCCAGCAGTGTTGAAGTAACATATAATTCACCCCTCCACTTT

J gene: TRBJ1-2
D gene: TRBD1
clone size: .
V gene: TRBV12-3/TRBV12-4
CDR3 protein: CASSTRDRGPTF
CDR3 DNA: TGTGCCAGCAGCACCCGGGACAGGGGTCCCACCTTC

J gene: TRBJ1-1
D gene: TRBD1
clone size: .
V gene: TRBV3-1/TRBV3-2
CDR3 protein: CASSQGFSTGRNTEAFF
CDR3 DNA: TGTGCCAGCAGCCAAGGGTTCTCGACAGGGAGGAACACTGAAGCTTTCTTT

J gene: TRBJ2-3
D gene: TRBD2
clone size: .
V gene: TRBV15
CDR3 protein: CATSAGEGDTQYF
CDR3 DNA: TGTGCCACCAGTGCGGGAGAGGGGGATACGCAGTATTTT

J gene: TRBJ2-2
D gene: .
clone size: .
V gene: TRBV2
CDR3 protein: CASSEEGSGGELFF
CDR3 DNA: TGTGCCAGCAGTGAAGAAGGATCGGGGGGGGAGCTGTTTTTT

J gene: TRBJ2-2
D gene: .
clone size: few
V gene: TRBV4-2
CDR3 protein: CASSQALGGELFF
CDR3 DNA: TGTGCCAGCAGCCAAGCCCTCGGCGGGGAGCTGTTTTTT

J gene: TRBJ1-1
D gene: .
clone size: .
V gene: TRBV5-4
CDR3 protein: CASSVDRGILKAFF
CDR3 DNA: TGTGCCAGCAGCGTCGACAGAGGGATACTCAAAGCTTTCTTT

J gene: TRBJ2-1
D gene: TRBD2
clone size: .
V gene: TRBV6-8
CDR3 protein: CASRLKRVSSGPRDEQFF
CDR3 DNA: TGTGCCAGCAGGCTGAAACGCGTCTCTAGCGGGCCTCGGGATGAGCAGTTCTTC

J gene: TRBJ2-7
D gene: TRBD2
clone size: few
V gene: TRBV7-6
CDR3 protein: CASSLAPGTSGRPTPYEQYF
CDR3 DNA: TGTGCCAGCAGCTTAGCGCCGGGGACTAGCGGGAGGCCCACCCCCTACGAGCAGTACTTC

J gene: TRBJ1-6
D gene: .
clone size: .
V gene: TRBV5-6
CDR3 protein: CASSHRGGFLSPLHF
CDR3 DNA: TGTGCCAGCAGCCACCGAGGAGGCTTTCTTTCACCCCTCCACTTT

J gene: TRBJ2-7
D gene: .
clone size: .
V gene: TRBV19
CDR3 protein: CASQQGASYEQYF
CDR3 DNA: TGTGCCAGTCAACAGGGAGCTTCCTACGAGCAGTACTTC

J gene: TRBJ1-6
D gene: .
clone size: .
V gene: TRBV11-2
CDR3 protein: CASSLDPGAPLHF
CDR3 DNA: TGTGCCAGCAGCTTAGATCCGGGAGCACCCCTCCACTTT

J gene: TRBJ2-5
D gene: TRBD2
clone size: .
V gene: TRBV6-5
CDR3 protein: CASSYSGGRDQETQYF
CDR3 DNA: TGTGCCAGCAGTTACTCAGGCGGGAGGGACCAGGAGACCCAGTACTTC

J gene: TRBJ2-4
D gene: TRBD1
clone size: .
V gene: TRBV19
CDR3 protein: CASSPSLQGAAWENIQYF
CDR3 DNA: TGTGCCAGTAGCCCATCCCTCCAGGGGGCGGCTTGGGAAAACATTCAGTACTTC

J gene: TRBJ2-2
D gene: TRBD2
clone size: .
V gene: TRBV28
CDR3 protein: CATPKAGLAGGNLPGELFF
CDR3 DNA: TGTGCCACTCCCAAGGCAGGACTAGCGGGAGGGAATTTACCCGGGGAGCTGTTTTTT

J gene: TRBJ1-1
D gene: .
clone size: .
V gene: TRBV20-1
CDR3 protein: CRTGNTEAFF
CDR3 DNA: TGCAGGACAGGGAACACTGAAGCTTTCTTT

J gene: TRBJ1-2
D gene: .
clone size: .
V gene: TRBV4-2
CDR3 protein: CASSQDLRDTIIGYTF
CDR3 DNA: TGTGCCAGCAGCCAAGATTTAAGGGACACCATCATTGGCTACACCTTC

J gene: TRBJ1-1
D gene: .
clone size: .
V gene: TRBV20-1
CDR3 protein: CSASSDEAFF
CDR3 DNA: TGCAGTGCTAGTTCGGATGAAGCTTTCTTT

J gene: TRBJ2-1
D gene: TRBD2
clone size: once
V gene: TRBV5-6
CDR3 protein: CASSLGTWRETYNEQFF
CDR3 DNA: TGTGCCAGCAGCTTGGGGACTTGGCGGGAGACGTACAATGAGCAGTTCTTC

J gene: TRBJ1-6
D gene: TRBD1
clone size: .
V gene: TRBV2
CDR3 protein: CASSEGDRGDSPLHF
CDR3 DNA: TGTGCCAGCAGTGAAGGGGACAGGGGAGATTCACCCCTCCACTTT

J gene: TRBJ1-1
D gene: TRBD1
clone size: once
V gene: TRBV5-1
CDR3 protein: CASSLRQGGTEAFF
CDR3 DNA: TGCGCCAGCAGCTTACGACAGGGAGGGACTGAAGCTTTCTTT

J gene: TRBJ2-7
D gene: .
clone size: .
V gene: TRBV12-5
CDR3 protein: CASANVTYEQYF
CDR3 DNA: TGTGCTAGTGCCAACGTTACCTACGAGCAGTACTTC

J gene: TRBJ2-1
D gene: .
clone size: .
V gene: TRBV7-9
CDR3 protein: CASSFGAPNEQFF
CDR3 DNA: TGTGCCAGCAGCTTTGGGGCACCCAATGAGCAGTTCTTC

J gene: TRBJ1-4
D gene: TRBD1
clone size: medium-sized
V gene: TRBV9
CDR3 protein: CASSGPRDRALLSDEKLFF
CDR3 DNA: TGTGCCAGCAGCGGCCCCCGAGACAGGGCCCTCTTGAGTGATGAAAAACTGTTTTTT

J gene: TRBJ1-1
D gene: .
clone size: .
V gene: TRBV28
CDR3 protein: CASSLGHLNTEAFF
CDR3 DNA: TGTGCCAGCAGTTTAGGGCACTTGAACACTGAAGCTTTCTTT

J gene: TRBJ2-4
D gene: TRBD2
clone size: .
V gene: TRBV27
CDR3 protein: CASSLGRTSGRAKNIQYF
CDR3 DNA: TGTGCCAGCAGTTTAGGTCGGACTAGCGGGAGGGCCAAAAACATTCAGTACTTC

J gene: TRBJ1-2
D gene: .
clone size: once
V gene: TRBV29-1
CDR3 protein: CSVEVGLRRTSYTF
CDR3 DNA: TGCAGCGTTGAAGTGGGGCTACGAAGGACGAGCTACACCTTC

J gene: TRBJ1-1
D gene: .
clone size: .
V gene: TRBV3-1/TRBV3-2
CDR3 protein: CASSQDVRGTEAFF
CDR3 DNA: TGTGCCAGCAGCCAAGATGTGAGGGGCACTGAAGCTTTCTTT

J gene: TRBJ2-1
D gene: .
clone size: .
V gene: TRBV9
CDR3 protein: CASSVDMSFAEVQFF
CDR3 DNA: TGTGCCAGCAGCGTAGATATGAGTTTTGCTGAGGTGCAGTTCTTC

J gene: TRBJ2-7
D gene: .
clone size: .
V gene: TRBV5-1
CDR3 protein: CASSHLPGVYEQYF
CDR3 DNA: TGCGCCAGCAGCCATTTGCCGGGAGTCTACGAGCAGTACTTC

J gene: TRBJ2-1
D gene: TRBD2
clone size: .
V gene: TRBV14
CDR3 protein: CASSRREGPYNEQFF
CDR3 DNA: TGTGCCAGCAGTCGGCGGGAGGGCCCCTACAATGAGCAGTTCTTC

J gene: TRBJ1-2
D gene: TRBD1
clone size: .
V gene: TRBV29-1
CDR3 protein: CSVVGTGVNGYTF
CDR3 DNA: TGCAGCGTTGTAGGGACAGGGGTAAATGGCTACACCTTC